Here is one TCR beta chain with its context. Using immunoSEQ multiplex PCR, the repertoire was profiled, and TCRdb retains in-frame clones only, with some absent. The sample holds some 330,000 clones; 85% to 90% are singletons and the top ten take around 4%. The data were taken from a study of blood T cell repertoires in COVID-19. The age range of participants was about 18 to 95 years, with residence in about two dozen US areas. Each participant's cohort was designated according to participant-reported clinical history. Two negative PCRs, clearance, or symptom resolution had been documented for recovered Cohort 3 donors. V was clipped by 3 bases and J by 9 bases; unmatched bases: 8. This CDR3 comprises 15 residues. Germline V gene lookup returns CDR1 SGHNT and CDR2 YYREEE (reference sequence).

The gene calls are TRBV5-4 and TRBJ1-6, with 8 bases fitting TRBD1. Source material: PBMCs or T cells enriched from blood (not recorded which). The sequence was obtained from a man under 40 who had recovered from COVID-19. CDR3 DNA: TGTGCCAGCAGCTCGGGGGACAGGCTGGCTTCACCCCTCCACTTT. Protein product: CASSSGDRLASPLHF.